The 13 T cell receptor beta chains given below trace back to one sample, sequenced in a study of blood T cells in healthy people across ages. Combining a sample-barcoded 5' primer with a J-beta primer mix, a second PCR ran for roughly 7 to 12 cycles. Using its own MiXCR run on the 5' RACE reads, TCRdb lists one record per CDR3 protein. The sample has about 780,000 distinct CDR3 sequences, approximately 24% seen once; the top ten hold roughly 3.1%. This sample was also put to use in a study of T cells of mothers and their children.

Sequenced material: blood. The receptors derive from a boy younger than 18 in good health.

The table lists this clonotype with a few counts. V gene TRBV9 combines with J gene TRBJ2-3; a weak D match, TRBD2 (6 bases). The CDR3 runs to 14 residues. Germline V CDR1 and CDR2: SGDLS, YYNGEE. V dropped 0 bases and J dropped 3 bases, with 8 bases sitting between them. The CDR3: CASSVVGLTDTQYF. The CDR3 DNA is TGTGCCAGCAGCGTAGTGGGACTGACAGATACGCAGTATTTT.

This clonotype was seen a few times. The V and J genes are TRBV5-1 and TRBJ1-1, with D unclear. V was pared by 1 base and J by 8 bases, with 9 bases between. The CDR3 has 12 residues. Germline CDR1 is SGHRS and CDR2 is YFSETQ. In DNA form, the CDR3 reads TGCGCCAGCAGCTTGACAGCCGCGGAAGCTTTCTTT. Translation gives CASSLTAAEAFF.

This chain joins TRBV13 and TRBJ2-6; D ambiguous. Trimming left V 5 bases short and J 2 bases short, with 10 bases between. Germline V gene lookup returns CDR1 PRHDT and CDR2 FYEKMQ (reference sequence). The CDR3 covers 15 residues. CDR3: CASSVRKAGANVLTF. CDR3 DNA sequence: TGTGCCAGCAGCGTCCGGAAAGCTGGGGCCAACGTCCTGACTTTC.

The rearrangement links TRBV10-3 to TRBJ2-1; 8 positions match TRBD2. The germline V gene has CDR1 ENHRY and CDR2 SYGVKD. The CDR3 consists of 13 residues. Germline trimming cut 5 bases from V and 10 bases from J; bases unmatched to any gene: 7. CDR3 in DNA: TGTGCCATCAGTCCGCGGGGGGTTGCGGAGCAGTTCTTC. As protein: CAISPRGVAEQFF.

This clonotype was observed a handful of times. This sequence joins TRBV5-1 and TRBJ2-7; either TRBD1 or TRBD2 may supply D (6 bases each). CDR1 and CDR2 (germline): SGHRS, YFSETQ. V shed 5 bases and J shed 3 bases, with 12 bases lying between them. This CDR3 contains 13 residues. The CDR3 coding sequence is TGCGCCAGCAGAATCGGGGGCGGCTACGAGCAGTACTTC. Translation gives CASRIGGGYEQYF. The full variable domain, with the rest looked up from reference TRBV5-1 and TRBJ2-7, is KAGVTQTPRYLIKTRGQQVTLSCSPISGHRSVSWYQQTPGQGLQFLFEYFSETQRNKGNFPGRFSGRQFSNSRSEMNVSTLELGDSALYLCASRIGGGYEQYFGPGTRLTVT.

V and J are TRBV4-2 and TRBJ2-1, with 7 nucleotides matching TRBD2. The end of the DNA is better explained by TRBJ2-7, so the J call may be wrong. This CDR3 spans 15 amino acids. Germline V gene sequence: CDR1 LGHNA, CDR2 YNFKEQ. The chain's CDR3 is CASSQDGGEGYEQYF. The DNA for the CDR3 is TGTGCCAGCAGCCAAGATGGCGGGGAGGGCTACGAGCAGTACTTC.

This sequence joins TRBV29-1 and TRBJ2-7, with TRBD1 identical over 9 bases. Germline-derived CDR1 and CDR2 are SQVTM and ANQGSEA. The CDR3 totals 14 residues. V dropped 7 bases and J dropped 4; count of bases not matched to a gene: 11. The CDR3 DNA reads TGCAGCGCTTCCGCCGGGACAGGGAAATACGAGCAGTACTTC. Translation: CSASAGTGKYEQYF.

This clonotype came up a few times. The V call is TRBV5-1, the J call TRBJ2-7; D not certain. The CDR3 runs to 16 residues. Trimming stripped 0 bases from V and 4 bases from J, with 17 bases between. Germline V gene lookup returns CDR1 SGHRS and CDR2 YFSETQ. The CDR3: CASSLAPGPDPYEQYF. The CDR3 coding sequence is TGCGCCAGCAGCTTGGCCCCAGGCCCAGATCCTTACGAGCAGTACTTC.

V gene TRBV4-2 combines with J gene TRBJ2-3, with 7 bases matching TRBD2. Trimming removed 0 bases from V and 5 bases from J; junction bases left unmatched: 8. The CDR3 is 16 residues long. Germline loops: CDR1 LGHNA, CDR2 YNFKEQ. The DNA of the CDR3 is TGTGCCAGCAGCCAAGATGCTGGCGGGGGAGAAGATACGCAGTATTTT. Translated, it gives CASSQDAGGGEDTQYF.

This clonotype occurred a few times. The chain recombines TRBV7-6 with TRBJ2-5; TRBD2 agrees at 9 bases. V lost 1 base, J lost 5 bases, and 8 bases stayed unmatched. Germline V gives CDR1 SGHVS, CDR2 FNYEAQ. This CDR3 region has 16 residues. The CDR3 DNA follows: TGTGCCAGCAGCTTAGATACTAGCGGGCGATTGGAGACCCAGTACTTC. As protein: CASSLDTSGRLETQYF.

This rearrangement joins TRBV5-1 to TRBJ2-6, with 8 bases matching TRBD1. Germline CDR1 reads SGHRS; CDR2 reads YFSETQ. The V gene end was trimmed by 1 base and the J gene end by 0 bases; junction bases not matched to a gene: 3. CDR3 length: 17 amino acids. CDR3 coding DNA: TGCGCCAGCAGCTTGTCGGGACAGGCCTCTGGGGCCAACGTCCTGACTTTC. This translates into CASSLSGQASGANVLTF.

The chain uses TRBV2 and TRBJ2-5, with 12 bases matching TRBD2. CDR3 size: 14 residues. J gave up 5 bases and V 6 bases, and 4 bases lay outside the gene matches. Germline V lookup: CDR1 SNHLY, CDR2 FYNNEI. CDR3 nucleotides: TGTGCCAGCAGCGGACTAGCGGGGTGGGAGACCCAGTACTTC. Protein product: CASSGLAGWETQYF.

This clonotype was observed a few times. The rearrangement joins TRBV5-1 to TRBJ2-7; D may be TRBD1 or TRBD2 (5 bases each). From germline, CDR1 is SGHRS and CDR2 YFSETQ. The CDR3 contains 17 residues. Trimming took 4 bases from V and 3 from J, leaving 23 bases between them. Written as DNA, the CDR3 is TGCGCCAGCAGCCCTGGGGCCTGGGGGAGCCAATTCTACGAGCAGTACTTC. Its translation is CASSPGAWGSQFYEQYF. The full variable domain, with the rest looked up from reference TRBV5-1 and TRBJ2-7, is KAGVTQTPRYLIKTRGQQVTLSCSPISGHRSVSWYQQTPGQGLQFLFEYFSETQRNKGNFPGRFSGRQFSNSRSEMNVSTLELGDSALYLCASSPGAWGSQFYEQYFGPGTRLTVT.